The 12 T cell receptor beta chains in this list originate from one sample, sequenced in a study of molecular identifiers for immune sequencing clone quantification. TCRdb reanalysed the PCR reads using MiXCR and keeps one entry per CDR3 protein. This table holds 6,100 or so distinct CDR3 sequences, under 20% found once. Sequencing input: naive CD8+ T cells from blood, with Jurkat cell RNA spiked in. Subset reported: FACS-sorted CD8+CD4-CCR7+CD45RA+ naive T cells. Source of these receptors: a human donor in good health. Some libraries in this study had Jurkat cell RNA spiked in.

This clonotype was seen ten or more times. V is TRBV29-1 and J is TRBJ1-1; 7 positions match TRBD1. J was trimmed by 3 bases and V by 3 bases; bases with no gene match: 4. The CDR3 has 13 residues. Germline V gene data show CDR1 as SQVTM and CDR2 as ANQGSEA. CDR3 protein: CSVDQGDYTEAFF. The DNA for the CDR3 is TGCAGCGTTGACCAGGGGGACTACACTGAAGCTTTCTTT. The full variable domain, completed using reference TRBV29-1 and TRBJ1-1, is SAVISQKPSRDICQRGTSLTIQCQVDSQVTMMFWYRQQPGQSLTLIATANQGSEATYESGFVIDKFPISRPNLTFSTLTVSNMSPEDSSIYLCSVDQGDYTEAFFGQGTRLTVV.

This clonotype qualifies as medium-sized. The genes are TRBV28 and TRBJ1-5; TRBD1 aligns across 10 bases. V lost 4 bases to trimming and J lost 3 bases; unmatched junction nucleotides: 3. CDR1 and CDR2 (germline): MDHEN, SYDVKM. The CDR3 extends over 15 amino acids. The CDR3 is CASSSGQGSNQPQHF. For the CDR3, the DNA is TGTGCCAGCAGTTCGGGACAGGGGTCCAATCAGCCCCAGCATTTT.

A remark on this clonotype: A much larger clone differs by one base, so this may be a read error. The V call is TRBV20-1, the J call TRBJ2-1; 10 bases line up with TRBD1. Germline lookup yields CDR1 DFQATT and CDR2 SNEGSKA (reference sequence). The CDR3 totals 18 residues. The CDR3 loop reads CSAGDLNGLGQGLNEQFF. Written as DNA, the CDR3 is TGCAGTGCTGGAGATCTGAATGGTCTGGGACAGGGGTTGAATGAGCAGTTCTTC.

Relative to its sample, this clonotype is medium-sized. The chain couples TRBV7-9 to TRBJ2-1; 9 nucleotides agree with TRBD2. J was trimmed by 9 bases and V by 10 bases; bases with no gene match: 10. The V gene's germline CDR1 is SEHNR and CDR2 FQNEAQ (reference sequence). There are 13 residues in the CDR3. The CDR3 DNA follows: TGTGCCACCTTTCTAGCGGGATTTGGTGAGCAGTTCTTC. Its protein product is CATFLAGFGEQFF. Looking up the rest from reference TRBV7-9 and TRBJ2-1 gives the full variable domain: DTGVSQNPRHKITKRGQNVTFRCDPISEHNRLYWYRQTLGQGPEFLTYFQNEAQLEKSRLLSDRFSAERPKGSFSTLEIQRTEQGDSAMYLCATFLAGFGEQFFGPGTRLTVL.

Within the sample, this clonotype is medium-sized. This chain joins TRBV3-1 and TRBJ2-2; 8 bases line up with TRBD1. The CDR3 is 16 residues long. Trimming cost V 6 bases and J 6 bases; bases outside gene matches: 12. The germline CDR1 and CDR2 sequences are LGHDT and YNNKEL (reference sequence). CDR3 sequence reads: CASSLSPRQGSGELFF. CDR3 DNA: TGTGCCAGCAGTCTTTCTCCCCGACAGGGGTCCGGGGAGCTGTTTTTT.

Relative to its sample, this clonotype is medium-sized (0.01 to 0.1%). The gene calls are TRBV28 and TRBJ2-1, with D unresolved. Trimming took off 4 bases at V and 9 bases at J, with 7 bases between the two ends. The germline V gene encodes CDR1 MDHEN and CDR2 SYDVKM. The CDR3 length is 11 residues. The CDR3 protein is CASSSPGEQFF. Here the CDR3 DNA reads TGTGCCAGCAGTTCCCCCGGTGAGCAGTTCTTC.

By sample fraction, this clonotype is medium-sized. V usage is TRBV6-1 and J usage is TRBJ2-7; D remains ambiguous. The CDR3 is 13 residues long. V was trimmed by 5 bases and J by 2 bases, leaving 10 bases between them. Germline loops: CDR1 MNHNS, CDR2 SASEGT. CDR3 DNA sequence: TGTGCCAGCAGTACGGGTCTAACCTACGAGCAGTACTTC. Translated, it gives CASSTGLTYEQYF.

This clonotype is deemed medium-sized. The chain carries TRBV5-6 and TRBJ2-7, with TRBD1 matching over 8 bases. The CDR3 sequence is 15 residues long. V was pared by 0 bases and J by 2 bases, with 4 bases of the junction left unmatched. Germline V gives CDR1 SGHDT, CDR2 YYEEEE. CDR3 coding DNA: TGTGCCAGCAGCTTGGACGGACAGGGACCCTACGAGCAGTACTTC. This sequence encodes CASSLDGQGPYEQYF.

This clonotype ranks as medium-sized. This chain links TRBV5-4 with TRBJ1-1; perhaps TRBD1 as D (5 bases). Trimming removed 4 bases at V and 5 bases at J, with 24 bases between. The CDR3 is 17 amino acids. CDR1 SGHNT and CDR2 YYREEE come from the germline V gene (reference sequence). CDR3 nucleotide sequence: TGTGCCAGCAGCCCGGACGGGGTGGGCAGGGTGGTTACTGAAGCTTTCTTT. Its translation is CASSPDGVGRVVTEAFF.

This clonotype is medium-sized. The chain carries TRBV6-2 or TRBV6-3 and TRBJ2-1, with D unresolved. The V gene's germline CDR1 is MNHEY and CDR2 SVGEGT. V was trimmed by 0 bases and J by 9 bases, leaving 6 bases between them. The CDR3 length is 12 residues. The CDR3 sequence: CASSYSLGEQFF. The CDR3 DNA follows: TGTGCCAGCAGTTACTCTTTGGGTGAGCAGTTCTTC.

On this clonotype itself: This CDR3 fails to terminate in the conserved phenylalanine or tryptophan, so it likely reflects a read error. The chain joins TRBV29-1 to TRBJ1-1; D not resolved. Trimming shortened V by 4 bases and J by 4 bases, and 7 bases separated the two germline ends. There are 11 residues in the CDR3. CDR1 is SQVTM, CDR2 ANQGSEA, per germline. The chain's CDR3 is CSVVVSTEAFS. The CDR3 nucleotides are TGCAGCGTTGTGGTGAGCACTGAAGCTTTCTCT.

This clonotype was observed many times. The V gene is TRBV25-1, the J gene TRBJ1-3; D call uncertain. Trimming left V 7 bases short and J 0 bases short, with 4 bases between. The CDR3 length is 12 residues. Germline lookup yields CDR1 MGHDK and CDR2 SYGVNS. The CDR3 DNA reads as TGTGCCAGCACGGACTCTGGAAACACCATATATTTT. It is translated as CASTDSGNTIYF.